Sequencing of this T cell receptor (beta chain) was carried out in a study of shared clonotypes between healthy human individuals. CDR3 length: 15 residues. CDR1 SGHRS and CDR2 YFSETQ come from the germline V gene. Trimming at V came to 4 bases and at J to 3 bases, leaving 9 bases not matched to a gene. The data were produced by immunoSEQ multiplex PCR, yet TCRdb's version contains in-frame clones alone and is incomplete. The table has about 2.4 million clones, roughly nine tenths seen once. The chain links TRBV5-1 to TRBJ2-7; 8 nucleotides agree with TRBD1. The TCR originated in a man between 18 and 29 years old in good health. Material for sequencing was naive CD4+ T cells sorted from blood. Subset of the sample: CD45RA+ positively selected. The CDR3 protein is CASSGAGTGDYEQYF. Here the CDR3 DNA reads TGCGCCAGCAGCGGGGCCGGGACAGGCGACTACGAGCAGTACTTC.